The entry below gives a single TCR beta chain sequence along with its context. This sample is part of a study of blood T cell repertoires in COVID-19. Across the study: From the United States, Italy and Spain came samples of acute and convalescent COVID-19. PBMCs, B-cell-depleted T cells, or T cells provided the cDNA or gDNA that made up the material.

This CDR3 region has 15 residues. Looked up from germline, CDR1 is SGHAT and CDR2 is FQNNGV. Between the trimmed V and J ends, which lost 5 bases and 6 bases, there was a span of 16 bases. In the original processing: Nucleated cell counts were estimated from reference gene primer amplification. Data came from immunoSEQ multiplex PCR; TCRdb stores just in-frame clones and leaves some out. That table gives V, J and clone size, and the DNA gave D and trimming. The sample shows some 150,000 clones, 85% to 90% of them seen only once. V usage is TRBV11-2 and J usage is TRBJ2-2; possibly TRBD2 for D (7 bases). This receptor was identified in a human donor in a cohort sampled during active COVID-19. The sample comprised peripheral blood. CDR3 sequence: CASSPQGGGSGELFF. In DNA, the CDR3 is TGTGCCAGCAGCCCCCAAGGGGGGGGTTCCGGGGAGCTGTTTTTT.